Shown below are 24 T cell receptor beta chains from a single sample sequenced in a study of beta chain features in type 1 diabetes. The investigators reverse transcribed all of the isolated RNA, so they sequenced expressed TCRB transcripts. Only in-frame clones appear in the TCRdb table, and some are missing; sequencing was by immunoSEQ multiplex PCR. Of about 290,000 clones listed, approximately 8% are singletons. What was sequenced was central memory CD4+ T cells from blood. These TCRs come from a woman aged 18-29 years in good health.

This clone appeared a few times. The chain combines TRBV4-1 with TRBJ2-3, with 10 bases aligning to TRBD2. Germline trimming cut 2 bases from V and 8 bases from J; bases unmatched to any gene: 10. This CDR3 has 16 residues. Germline loops: CDR1 MGHRA, CDR2 YSYEKL. The CDR3 protein is CASSQLAGESSRTQYF. CDR3 DNA sequence: TGCGCCAGCAGCCAACTAGCGGGAGAATCATCACGTACGCAGTATTTT.

This clone was seen only a few times. J is TRBJ2-5 and V is TRBV2; D gene ambiguous. Germline loops: CDR1 SNHLY, CDR2 FYNNEI. Deletions cut 4 bases from V and 3 bases from J, with 9 bases between. The CDR3 has 13 amino acids. Written as DNA, the CDR3 is TGTGCCAGCAGTGTTGAGATAAAAGAGACCCAGTACTTC. It yields the protein CASSVEIKETQYF.

This clone was seen a few times. The V gene is TRBV6-5, the J gene TRBJ2-7; perhaps TRBD1 as D (8 bases). The CDR3 is made up of 15 amino acids. Trimming shortened V by 6 bases and J by 2 bases, and 17 bases separated the two germline ends. Germline-derived CDR1 and CDR2 are MNHEY and SVGAGI. The CDR3 coding sequence is TGTGCCAGCAGAAAGAACAGGGGGGGGACCTACGAGCAGTACTTC. This sequence encodes CASRKNRGGTYEQYF.

This chain links TRBV2 with TRBJ2-5; the D gene is possibly TRBD2 (6 bases). The germline V gene has CDR1 SNHLY and CDR2 FYNNEI. The CDR3 is made up of 14 amino acids. Trimming removed 1 base from V and 1 base from J, with 7 bases in between. CDR3 sequence: CASSEGRAQETQYF. Written as DNA, the CDR3 is TGTGCCAGCAGTGAAGGGAGGGCCCAAGAGACCCAGTACTTC.

As for this clone: One base separates it from a far larger clone, so it is likely a read error. Distinct nucleotide sequences in the sample also encode this CDR3. The chain combines TRBV7-3 with TRBJ1-5; no firm D call. Germline-derived CDR1 and CDR2 are SGHTA and FQGTGA. V gave up 2 bases and J gave up 4 bases, with 12 bases separating them. This CDR3 comprises 15 residues. CDR3 nucleotides: TGTGCCAGCAGCTTAGGACTTGGCGGTAATCAGCCCCAGCATTTT. Amino acids: CASSLGLGGNQPQHF.

Only a few counts were recorded for this clone. The chain links TRBV6-5 to TRBJ2-1; D is possibly TRBD2 (5 bases). Trimming pared 6 bases from V and 9 bases from J, leaving 12 bases between. CDR1 MNHEY and CDR2 SVGAGI come from the germline V gene. The CDR3 is made up of 12 amino acids. CDR3 region: CASRRLAGEQFF. The DNA of the CDR3 is TGTGCCAGCAGGAGGCTAGCTGGTGAGCAGTTCTTC.

The chain carries TRBV10-3 and TRBJ2-7, with TRBD2 identical over 14 bases. Looked up from germline, CDR1 is ENHRY and CDR2 is SYGVKD. The CDR3 has 13 amino acids. V was clipped by 10 bases and J by 5 bases; unmatched bases: 4. CDR3 nucleotide sequence: TGTGCCAGTGGACTAGCGGGAGGCCACGAGCAGTACTTC. Protein product: CASGLAGGHEQYF.

This clone was seen a handful of times. The V call is TRBV4-1, the J call TRBJ2-4, with 8 positions matching TRBD2. The CDR3 runs to 15 residues. After removal of 8 bases from V and 0 bases from J, the junction contained 6 bases not matched to a gene. Germline-derived CDR1 and CDR2 are MGHRA and YSYEKL. The CDR3 reads CASAGRVIAKNIQYF. The CDR3 coding sequence is TGCGCCAGCGCCGGGAGGGTCATAGCCAAAAACATTCAGTACTTC.

The rearrangement joins TRBV19 to TRBJ2-1, with TRBD2 matching 7 bases. This CDR3 spans 14 amino acids. Germline-derived CDR1 and CDR2 are LNHDA and SQIVND (reference sequence). V was clipped by 7 bases and J by 6 bases; unmatched bases: 9. CDR3 region: CASNPGRLFNEQFF. The CDR3 DNA reads as TGTGCCAGTAATCCCGGGAGGCTCTTCAATGAGCAGTTCTTC.

This chain joins TRBV7-8 and TRBJ2-4; the D gene is possibly TRBD1 (6 bases). The V end lost 1 base, the J end lost 1 base, and 11 bases lay between the germline ends. Germline V gives CDR1 SGHVS, CDR2 FQNEAQ. CDR3 size: 16 residues. In DNA form, the CDR3 reads TGTGCCAGCAGCTTAGAGCGTCAGGGGGCCAAAAACATTCAGTACTTC. The encoded protein is CASSLERQGAKNIQYF.

This clone was counted between two and nine times. Written as DNA, the CDR3 is TGTGCCAGCAGCTTGGTACGGAACTACGAGCAGTACTTC. Protein: CASSLVRNYEQYF. This chain connects TRBV11-2 to TRBJ2-5, with D hard to call. The assigned J gene may be wrong: the sequence end matches TRBJ2-7 better. Looked up from germline, CDR1 is SGHAT and CDR2 is FQNNGV. The CDR3 covers 13 residues.

This clone came up a few times. The junction departs from the called germline gene at one end, perhaps through a read error. The rearrangement uses TRBV29-1 and TRBJ2-3; 7 bases are a match to TRBD1. Germline V gene sequence: CDR1 SQVTM, CDR2 ANQGSEA. The CDR3 totals 14 residues. The CDR3 DNA sequence: TGCAGCGTCGAAGGGGGCACGGGCACAGATACGCAGTATTTT. Translation gives CSVEGGTGTDTQYF.

The V gene is TRBV7-2, the J gene TRBJ2-1; 9 bases map to TRBD1. This CDR3 contains 16 residues. V shed 1 base, J shed 7 bases, and the junction held 8 bases outside the gene matches. Germline CDR1 is SGHTA and CDR2 is FQGNSA. CDR3 bases: TGTGCCAGCAGCTTAGTTTTTGGGACAGGGTTGAATGAGCAGTTCTTC. Translated, it gives CASSLVFGTGLNEQFF.

The chain recombines TRBV15 with TRBJ1-2; possible D gene TRBD1, 5 bases. Germline CDR1 and CDR2: LNHNV and YYDKDF (reference sequence). This CDR3 region has 12 residues. V shed 11 bases and J shed 4 bases, with 14 bases lying between them. The CDR3 bases are TGTGCCGCCTCGCCGGGGGGCTATGGCTACACCTTC. This sequence encodes CAASPGGYGYTF.

The chain has TRBV2 and TRBJ2-7; TRBD1 might be the D (5 bases). V was shortened by 6 bases and J by 6 bases, with 18 bases between the two germline ends. The germline V gene has CDR1 SNHLY and CDR2 FYNNEI. The CDR3 length is 14 residues. This chain's CDR3 is CASSPMTEKIEQYV. CDR3 bases: TGTGCCAGCAGCCCGATGACAGAGAAGATCGAGCAGTACGTC.

V is TRBV7-6 and J is TRBJ1-1; no definite D call. Germline V gene data show CDR1 as SGHVS and CDR2 as FNYEAQ. V was shortened by 2 bases and J by 4 bases, with 8 bases between the two germline ends. The CDR3 covers 13 residues. This CDR3 is CASSLYGGTEAFF. The CDR3 DNA reads TGTGCCAGCAGCTTATATGGAGGCACTGAAGCTTTCTTT.

This clone was observed a handful of times. V gene TRBV19 combines with J gene TRBJ2-1, with 8 bases identical to TRBD2. Germline V CDR1 and CDR2: LNHDA, SQIVND (reference sequence). Losses at the gene ends were 0 bases for V and 9 bases for J; bases not matched to a gene: 10. The CDR3 is made up of 16 amino acids. CDR3 coding DNA: TGTGCCAGTAGTATAGAAGGAATAGCGGGAAAGGCTGAGCAGTTCTTC. This translates into CASSIEGIAGKAEQFF.

The rearrangement uses TRBV5-1 and TRBJ2-7; D not certain. The CDR3 sequence is 13 residues long. The germline V gene has CDR1 SGHRS and CDR2 YFSETQ. Trimming shortened V by 2 bases and J by 3 bases, and 9 bases separated the two germline ends. The chain's CDR3 is CASSFDPNYEQYF. DNA for the CDR3: TGCGCCAGCAGCTTCGACCCAAACTACGAGCAGTACTTC.

This rearrangement joins TRBV9 to TRBJ2-3, with TRBD2 identical over 11 bases. The CDR3 consists of 16 residues. Germline assignment: CDR1 SGDLS and CDR2 YYNGEE. The V segment lost 7 bases and the J segment 4 bases; nucleotides outside the gene matches: 11. Here the CDR3 DNA reads TGTGCCAGCGATAAGCTAGCGGGAGGTTTGTCAGATACGCAGTATTTT. It encodes CASDKLAGGLSDTQYF.

About this clone itself: A much larger clone differs by one base, so this may be a read error. This rearrangement joins TRBV7-3 to TRBJ1-5; 7 nucleotides agree with TRBD1. The CDR3 spans 14 residues. V dropped 2 bases and J dropped 2; count of bases not matched to a gene: 0. Germline values: CDR1 SGHTA, CDR2 FQGTGA. The CDR3 DNA reads as TGTGCCAGCAGCTTAGGGACAGGCAATCAGCCCCAGCATTTT. Encoded protein: CASSLGTGNQPQHF. The variable domain in full, completed from reference TRBV7-3 and TRBJ1-5, reads GAGVSQTPSNKVTEKGKYVELRCDPISGHTALYWYRQSLGQGPEFLIYFQGTGAADDSGLPNDRFFAVRPEGSVSTLKIQRTERGDSAVYLCASSLGTGNQPQHFGDGTRLSIL.

The V gene is TRBV7-9, the J gene TRBJ1-4, with 7 nucleotides matching TRBD1. Germline loops: CDR1 SEHNR, CDR2 FQNEAQ (reference sequence). The CDR3 covers 14 residues. J gave up 7 bases and V 5 bases, and 7 bases lay outside the gene matches. CDR3 protein: CASSERGRFEKLFF. CDR3 nucleotide sequence: TGTGCCAGCAGCGAAAGGGGGCGGTTTGAAAAACTGTTTTTT.

This chain joins TRBV30 and TRBJ2-6; either TRBD1 or TRBD2 may supply D (5 bases each). CDR1 and CDR2 from the germline V gene are GTSNPN and SVGIG (reference sequence). Between the trimmed V and J ends, which lost 0 bases and 2 bases, there was a span of 17 bases. The CDR3 totals 18 residues. The CDR3 DNA reads as TGTGCCTGGAGTGTATACAGGTTGGGGACGACTGGGGCCAACGTCCTGACTTTC. It is translated as CAWSVYRLGTTGANVLTF.

This clone has ten or more counts. The V and J genes are TRBV5-6 and TRBJ2-2, with D unclear. V was clipped by 0 bases and J by 4 bases, with 4 bases between them. The germline CDR1 and CDR2 sequences are SGHDT and YYEEEE. This CDR3 comprises 13 residues. This CDR3 reads CASSLVLTGELFF. The CDR3 coding sequence is TGTGCCAGCAGCTTGGTCCTCACCGGGGAGCTGTTTTTT.

This clone was picked up a small number of times. This chain uses TRBV5-1 with TRBJ2-7, with 9 bases that match TRBD1. CDR3 size: 17 residues. Germline V gives CDR1 SGHRS, CDR2 YFSETQ. With 4 bases clipped from V and 2 bases from J, the junction kept 13 bases outside the gene matches. The CDR3 bases are TGCGCCAGCAGCGACGGAAATCCGGGACAGGGAGCCTACGAGCAGTACTTC. Its translation is CASSDGNPGQGAYEQYF. The variable domain in full, completed from reference TRBV5-1 and TRBJ2-7, reads KAGVTQTPRYLIKTRGQQVTLSCSPISGHRSVSWYQQTPGQGLQFLFEYFSETQRNKGNFPGRFSGRQFSNSRSEMNVSTLELGDSALYLCASSDGNPGQGAYEQYFGPGTRLTVT.